Listed here are 10 T cell receptor beta chains from one sample, sequenced in a study of post-analysis software for immune sequencing data. Study results and limitations: Comparison of patients with controls showed five or six TRBV segments more frequent in patients, TRBV5-6, TRBV5-1 and TRBV20-1 among them.

cDNA libraries of TCR beta carried unique molecular identifiers. One entry per CDR3 protein, called by TCRdb with MiXCR from the PCR reads. The sample consists of hundreds of thousands of distinct CDR3 sequences, about 40% of them appearing once. No cognate antigen is known for these TCRs. What was sequenced was blood. These receptors originate from a girl aged 5 to 17 with multiple sclerosis.

This sequence joins TRBV4-1 and TRBJ2-7; 11 positions match TRBD2. V shed 0 bases and J 5 bases; nucleotides not matched to a gene: 6. The CDR3 sequence is 16 residues long. Germline V lookup: CDR1 MGHRA, CDR2 YSYEKL. This CDR3 is CASSQERLAGSHEQYF. The CDR3 coding sequence is TGCGCCAGCAGCCAAGAGAGACTAGCGGGATCCCACGAGCAGTACTTC.

V gene TRBV5-6 combines with J gene TRBJ1-4; a weak D match, TRBD1 (6 bases). This CDR3 has 13 amino acids. V lost 8 bases to trimming and J lost 8 bases, with 16 bases between them. Germline V gives CDR1 SGHDT, CDR2 YYEEEE. The CDR3: CARAWSGAEKLFF. CDR3 bases: TGTGCCAGGGCCTGGTCGGGGGCGGAAAAACTGTTTTTT.

This clonotype came up a few times. The rearrangement links TRBV5-6 to TRBJ2-7; 10 nucleotides agree with TRBD2. The CDR3 contains 19 residues. Trimming cost V 2 bases and J 2 bases; bases outside gene matches: 16. Germline V gene sequence: CDR1 SGHDT, CDR2 YYEEEE. This CDR3 is CASSLLGGTSGDSTYEQYF. For the CDR3, the DNA is TGTGCCAGCAGCTTATTAGGTGGTACTAGCGGGGATTCCACCTACGAGCAGTACTTC.

The V gene is TRBV20-1, the J gene TRBJ2-7, with 8 bases that match TRBD2. This CDR3 contains 14 residues. V trimming: 6 bases; J trimming: 0 bases; junction bases outside the gene matches: 7. Germline CDR1 DFQATT, CDR2 SNEGSKA (reference sequence). The CDR3 bases are TGCAGTGCCACCGCGGGGGGCCGCTCCTACGAGCAGTACTTC. Protein sequence: CSATAGGRSYEQYF.

The chain couples TRBV20-1 to TRBJ2-7; D is ambiguous. Trimming took 6 bases from V and 0 from J, leaving 15 bases between them. The germline gives CDR1 DFQATT, CDR2 SNEGSKA (reference sequence). The CDR3 is made up of 14 amino acids. The CDR3 reads CSAWPITSSYEQYF. In DNA, the CDR3 is TGCAGTGCGTGGCCTATCACGAGCTCCTACGAGCAGTACTTC.

This chain connects TRBV24-1 to TRBJ2-5, with D maybe TRBD1 (6 bases). The CDR3 runs 16 residues. Germline-derived CDR1 and CDR2 are KGHDR and SFDVKD. V lost 1 base and J lost 4, with 15 bases in between. CDR3 protein: CATSDFGRGGGETQYF. As DNA, the CDR3 is TGTGCCACCAGTGATTTTGGCAGGGGTGGGGGAGAGACCCAGTACTTC.

This clonotype was found a few times. This chain uses TRBV20-1 with TRBJ1-1; D may be TRBD1 (5 bases). Germline CDR1 reads DFQATT; CDR2 reads SNEGSKA (reference sequence). V was shortened by 6 bases and J by 10 bases, with 21 bases between the two germline ends. The CDR3 covers 13 residues. The CDR3 here is CSASLGGTVRAFF. Here the CDR3 DNA reads TGCAGTGCCTCCCTGGGGGGTACCGTACGAGCTTTCTTT.

The V gene is TRBV14, the J gene TRBJ2-7, with TRBD2 matching over 7 bases. The DNA end favors TRBJ2-5, so the J call may be wrong. This CDR3 contains 15 residues. The germline V gene encodes CDR1 SGHDN and CDR2 FVKESK. This CDR3 is CASSQVLGGGETQYF. The CDR3 DNA reads TGTGCCAGCAGCCAAGTTCTGGGGGGGGGAGAGACCCAGTACTTC.

This clonotype was detected a few times. The chain recombines TRBV11-3 with TRBJ2-7; 9 nucleotides agree with TRBD2. The germline CDR1 and CDR2 sequences are SGHNT and YENEEA. The V gene end was trimmed by 1 base and the J gene end by 4 bases; junction bases not matched to a gene: 2. The CDR3 consists of 14 residues. CDR3 amino acids: CASSLASGIYEQYF. The CDR3 nucleotides are TGTGCCAGCAGCTTAGCTAGCGGGATTTACGAGCAGTACTTC.

This clonotype occurred many times. The V call is TRBV12-3 or TRBV12-4, the J call TRBJ2-5; D is unresolved. CDR3 length equals 13 residues. Trimming removed 4 bases at V and 5 bases at J, with 11 bases between. CDR3 sequence (DNA): TGTGCCAGCAGTTCCTGGGCTGCGGAGACCCAGTACTTC. It yields the protein CASSSWAAETQYF.